The clone carrying this T cell receptor beta chain was recorded a few times. Blood specimens came from baseline, cycle 4 day 1, and cycle 7 day 1. The data stem from a study of OX40 agonist ivuxolimab in advanced cancers. In the study overall: Patient treatment consisted of intravenous ivuxolimab administration every 2 weeks at 0.01 to 10 mg/kg.

The repertoire was sequenced with immunoSEQ multiplex PCR; TCRdb's copy has only in-frame clones and lacks some. The sample lists tens of thousands of clones; roughly four fifths were seen once. CDR1 MNHNY and CDR2 SVGAGI come from the germline V gene (reference sequence). Trimming stripped 6 bases from V and 2 bases from J, with 12 bases between. The CDR3 has 14 residues. The rearrangement joins TRBV6-6 to TRBJ2-3; D not certain. The sequence was obtained from an adult with an advanced solid tumor such as melanoma, head and neck, liver or kidney cancer. The input for sequencing was CD4+ or CD8+ T cells sorted from blood, taken in a trial of the OX40 agonist ivuxolimab. The CDR3 bases are TGTGCCAGCAGGGCGGACCTATTCACAGATACGCAGTATTTT. It codes for CASRADLFTDTQYF.